Below, 14 T cell receptor beta chains from the same sample are listed, as sequenced in a study of blood T cell repertoires in COVID-19. Repertoires were generated with immunoSEQ multiplex PCR, while TCRdb's copy carries only in-frame clones and drops some. The sample yields a few hundred thousand clones, approximately 86% seen once. Sequenced input: peripheral blood. Receptor source: a woman aged 60-75 years with COVID-19, enrolled during active disease.

The CDR3 protein is CASRLWGPDSRYQPQHF. In DNA form, the CDR3 reads TGTGCCAGCAGGTTGTGGGGACCGGACAGCCGATATCAGCCCCAGCATTTT. This chain connects TRBV11-3 to TRBJ1-5; weak D call: TRBD1 (6 bases). Germline lookup yields CDR1 SGHNT and CDR2 YENEEA. This CDR3 comprises 17 residues. V dropped 6 bases and J dropped 5 bases, with 23 bases sitting between them.

J is TRBJ1-6 and V is TRBV3-1 (or the pseudogene TRBV3-2); D is unclear. V shed 3 bases and J shed 6 bases, with 18 bases lying between them. Germline V gene sequence: CDR1 LGHDT, CDR2 YNNKEL (reference sequence). The length of the CDR3 is 17 residues. The CDR3 region is CASSHGVSARTNSPLHF. For the CDR3, the DNA is TGTGCCAGCAGCCACGGGGTCAGCGCCAGGACTAATTCACCCCTCCACTTT.

The genes are TRBV27 and TRBJ1-6, with D unclear. This CDR3 has 15 residues. Germline CDR1 and CDR2: MNHEY and SMNVEV (reference sequence). V dropped 3 bases and J dropped 0 bases, with 6 bases sitting between them. This CDR3 reads CASSFSSSYNSPLHF. Here the CDR3 DNA reads TGTGCCAGCAGTTTTAGTAGCTCCTATAATTCACCCCTCCACTTT.

The rearrangement links TRBV12-5 to TRBJ2-3; 8 bases fit TRBD1. Germline V gene sequence: CDR1 LGHNT, CDR2 FRNRAP. Trimming cost V 3 bases and J 0 bases; bases outside gene matches: 11. CDR3 length equals 18 residues. Here the CDR3 DNA reads TGTGCTAGTGGTTTTGGGACAGGTTTTTTCTCTAGCACAGATACGCAGTATTTT. Translation gives CASGFGTGFFSSTDTQYF.

This clone came up once. The chain links TRBV5-5 to TRBJ1-5, with 8 bases identical to TRBD1. The germline V gene has CDR1 SGHKS and CDR2 YYEKEE (reference sequence). The CDR3 consists of 17 residues. V dropped 4 bases and J dropped 0; count of bases not matched to a gene: 9. The CDR3 DNA is TGTGCCAGCAGCCTTGGGGGGACAGGCCTTAGCAATCAGCCCCAGCATTTT. Translating gives CASSLGGTGLSNQPQHF.

CDR3 bases: TGTGCCAGCAGCGCCACCGGGACTGCAAATAATTCACCCCTCCACTTT. Encoded protein: CASSATGTANNSPLHF. The J gene is TRBJ1-6, the V gene TRBV3-1 (or the pseudogene TRBV3-2); D perhaps matches TRBD1 (5 bases). From germline, CDR1 is LGHDT and CDR2 YNNKEL (reference sequence). Trimming took 5 bases from V and 5 from J, leaving 16 bases between them. CDR3 length: 16 residues.

This clone was detected a few times. This rearrangement joins TRBV20-1 to TRBJ2-7, with a weak D call TRBD2 (5 bases). CDR1 is DFQATT, CDR2 SNEGSKA, per germline (reference sequence). The CDR3 contains 11 residues. Between the trimmed V and J ends, which lost 5 bases and 7 bases, there was a span of 12 bases. CDR3: CSALGLLEQYF. The CDR3 DNA is TGCAGTGCTCTAGGACTGTTGGAGCAGTACTTC.

This sequence joins TRBV7-9 and TRBJ2-1; maybe TRBD2 (5 bases). The V gene lost 5 bases and the J gene lost 6 bases, with 14 bases spanning the gap. CDR1 SEHNR and CDR2 FQNEAQ come from the germline V gene (reference sequence). CDR3 length: 14 amino acids. DNA for the CDR3: TGTGCCAGCAGCCCAGGCTCTGAGGGCAATGAGCAGTTCTTC. This sequence encodes CASSPGSEGNEQFF.

This chain joins TRBV6-2 or TRBV6-3 and TRBJ2-3, with a possible D match to TRBD2 (5 bases). Trimming removed 5 bases at V and 4 bases at J, with 22 bases between. CDR1 and CDR2 (germline): MNHEY, SVGEGT. The CDR3 extends over 17 amino acids. The CDR3, as DNA: TGTGCCAGCAGTCCCCTCGTGACGAGGGAAAGGTCAGATACGCAGTATTTT. It translates to CASSPLVTRERSDTQYF.

The chain links TRBV6-5 to TRBJ1-2; D perhaps matches TRBD1 (5 bases). The CDR3 is 13 amino acids. The V and J ends lost 6 bases and 4 bases respectively, with 12 bases between them. CDR1 and CDR2 from the germline V gene are MNHEY and SVGAGI. The chain's CDR3 is CASSHQGTYGYTF. The CDR3 DNA is TGTGCCAGCAGCCATCAGGGTACCTATGGCTACACCTTC.

The J gene is TRBJ1-2, the V gene TRBV19, with TRBD1 identical over 7 bases. CDR3 size: 17 residues. The germline V gene has CDR1 LNHDA and CDR2 SQIVND (reference sequence). Trimming cost V 6 bases and J 4 bases; bases outside gene matches: 17. DNA for the CDR3: TGTGCCAGTAGCCCCGGTACAGGGGCCGGCAGAGTCTATGGCTACACCTTC. Translated, it gives CASSPGTGAGRVYGYTF.

V gene TRBV12-3 or TRBV12-4 combines with J gene TRBJ1-2; a weak D match, TRBD1 (5 bases). With 4 bases removed from V and 7 bases from J, the gap between germline ends came to 13 bases. The length of the CDR3 is 13 residues. This CDR3 is CASSSDRWGGYTF. CDR3 nucleotides: TGTGCCAGCAGTTCCGACAGATGGGGTGGCTACACCTTC.

The rearrangement joins TRBV6-5 to TRBJ1-2, with TRBD1 matching 11 bases. The ends lost 0 bases at V and 7 bases at J; junction bases unmatched: 4. Germline CDR1 MNHEY, CDR2 SVGAGI. This CDR3 is 15 amino acids long. As DNA, the CDR3 is TGTGCCAGCAGTTACTCTGGGACAGGGGGACGTGGCTACACCTTC. Translation: CASSYSGTGGRGYTF.

The chain carries TRBV5-4 and TRBJ2-2, with 8 bases lining up with TRBD1. From germline, CDR1 is SGHNT and CDR2 YYREEE (reference sequence). The CDR3 is made up of 15 amino acids. V shed 0 bases and J 6 bases; nucleotides not matched to a gene: 4. CDR3 DNA: TGTGCCAGCAGCTTGGCCGACAGGGGAGCCGGGGAGCTGTTTTTT. This encodes CASSLADRGAGELFF.